These 21 T cell receptor beta chains came from one sample sequenced in a study of T cell changes during pregnancy in multiple sclerosis. The assay was immunoSEQ multiplex PCR, and TCRdb's table has in-frame clones only and misses some. The sample lists roughly 40,000 clones, 90% occurring once. The sample here was CD4+ T cells from peripheral blood mononuclear cells, taken in the third trimester of pregnancy. These TCRs come from a female donor with multiple sclerosis, enrolled in a pregnancy study.

The chain links TRBV7-8 to TRBJ2-3, with 10 bases that match TRBD2. The CDR3 length is 16 residues. V trimming: 4 bases; J trimming: 0 bases; junction bases outside the gene matches: 4. Per the germline V gene, CDR1 is SGHVS and CDR2 is FQNEAQ. The DNA of the CDR3 is TGTGCCAGCAGCTCCCGACTAGCGGGTAGCACAGATACGCAGTATTTT. Amino acids: CASSSRLAGSTDTQYF.

The chain joins TRBV7-3 to TRBJ2-7; D gene unclear. The CDR3 loop spans 12 amino acids. Trimming cost V 4 bases and J 3 bases, with 7 bases left between them. CDR1 and CDR2 (germline): SGHTA, FQGTGA. The CDR3 DNA reads as TGTGCCAGCAGCTCGCCGGGCTACGAGCAGTACTTC. Protein: CASSSPGYEQYF.

This clone was observed a handful of times. The chain is built from TRBV23-1 and TRBJ2-7, with a tentative D call TRBD1 (6 bases). TRBV23-1 is an open reading frame whose function is uncertain. V shed 0 bases and J shed 0 bases, with 12 bases lying between them. The CDR3 extends over 16 amino acids. The DNA of the CDR3 is TGCGCCAGCAGTCAATCGACCGGGACAAACTCCTACGAGCAGTACTTC. This sequence encodes CASSQSTGTNSYEQYF.

This clone has a single count. The genes are TRBV28 and TRBJ2-1; possibly TRBD1 for D (5 bases). The CDR3 consists of 15 residues. Trimming took off 6 bases at V and 5 bases at J, with 17 bases between the two ends. The germline V gene has CDR1 MDHEN and CDR2 SYDVKM. Here the CDR3 reads CASRPMAGIHNEQFF. The CDR3 DNA is TGTGCCAGCAGGCCTATGGCAGGGATCCACAATGAGCAGTTCTTC.

V gene TRBV11-2 combines with J gene TRBJ1-3; 9 bases line up with TRBD1. V shed 2 bases and J 4 bases; nucleotides not matched to a gene: 6. The CDR3 sequence is 16 residues long. Germline V gene lookup returns CDR1 SGHAT and CDR2 FQNNGV. In nucleotides, the CDR3 is TGTGCCAGCAGCTTATTGGGACAGGGATCGGGAAACACCATATATTTT. It is translated as CASSLLGQGSGNTIYF.

This clone is a singleton in its sample. The J gene is TRBJ2-2, the V gene TRBV5-4, with a tentative D call TRBD2 (6 bases). Trimming left V 0 bases short and J 2 bases short, with 11 bases between. The CDR3 has 16 amino acids. Germline V gene lookup returns CDR1 SGHNT and CDR2 YYREEE (reference sequence). CDR3 DNA: TGTGCCAGCAGCTTGGCTCCGGGACTTAACACCGGGGAGCTGTTTTTT. Amino acids: CASSLAPGLNTGELFF.

The chain employs TRBV28 and TRBJ2-5; D is ambiguous. V lost 2 bases, J lost 4 bases, and 11 bases lay in between. The CDR3 has 14 amino acids. The germline gives CDR1 MDHEN, CDR2 SYDVKM. The CDR3 loop reads CASSLPGPPETQYF. CDR3 sequence (DNA): TGTGCCAGCAGTTTACCTGGGCCCCCAGAGACCCAGTACTTC.

The chain couples TRBV10-2 to TRBJ2-1; 8 bases match TRBD2. The V gene's germline CDR1 is WSHSY and CDR2 SAAADI. Trimming removed 6 bases from V and 4 bases from J; junction bases left unmatched: 11. CDR3 length: 16 residues. This chain's CDR3 is CASRKLGTRAYNEQFF. The CDR3 nucleotides are TGCGCCAGCAGAAAGCTCGGGACTAGGGCGTACAATGAGCAGTTCTTC.

The chain links TRBV30 to TRBJ1-3; no definite D call. The germline V gene has CDR1 GTSNPN and CDR2 SVGIG (reference sequence). CDR3 length equals 15 residues. Trimming cost V 4 bases and J 2 bases, with 15 bases left between them. The CDR3 sequence: CAWTPFLGTGNTIYF. The DNA for the CDR3 is TGTGCCTGGACCCCCTTTCTAGGTACTGGAAACACCATATATTTT.

The chain combines TRBV19 with TRBJ2-1; a weak D match, TRBD1 (6 bases). Germline CDR1 LNHDA, CDR2 SQIVND (reference sequence). The V gene lost 2 bases and the J gene lost 6 bases, with 14 bases spanning the gap. This CDR3 comprises 15 residues. The CDR3 loop reads CASSIRGTQGNEQFF. The CDR3 DNA reads TGTGCCAGTAGTATAAGGGGGACCCAGGGCAATGAGCAGTTCTTC.

The V gene is TRBV9, the J gene TRBJ2-3; the match to TRBD2 covers 8 bases. The V gene's germline CDR1 is SGDLS and CDR2 YYNGEE. The CDR3 runs 15 residues. Losses at the gene ends were 0 bases for V and 4 bases for J; bases not matched to a gene: 4. The CDR3 sequence is CASSVAGRGPDTQYF. CDR3 nucleotides: TGTGCCAGCAGCGTAGCCGGGAGGGGACCAGATACGCAGTATTTT.

This sequence joins TRBV4-2 and TRBJ2-7, with TRBD2 as a possible D gene (6 bases). Germline CDR1 LGHNA, CDR2 YNFKEQ. This CDR3 is 15 amino acids long. Trimming pared 0 bases from V and 1 base from J, leaving 10 bases between. The CDR3 DNA sequence: TGTGCCAGCAGCCAAGAAATAGGGACTTCCTACGAGCAGTACTTC. Translating gives CASSQEIGTSYEQYF.

The chain employs TRBV27 and TRBJ2-7; 9 bases map to TRBD2. V was clipped by 11 bases and J by 6 bases; unmatched bases: 8. In germline, CDR1 is MNHEY, CDR2 SMNVEV (reference sequence). CDR3 length equals 12 residues. Here the CDR3 DNA reads TGTGCCTCTCGCGGGAGGGGGCCCGAGCAGTACTTC. Protein: CASRGRGPEQYF.

The V gene is TRBV6-5, the J gene TRBJ1-2, with TRBD1 matching over 8 bases. Per germline, CDR1 MNHEY and CDR2 SVGAGI. V shed 4 bases and J 3 bases; nucleotides not matched to a gene: 4. CDR3 length: 14 amino acids. This CDR3 is CASSSGGNDYGYTF. As DNA, the CDR3 is TGTGCCAGCAGTTCAGGGGGCAATGACTATGGCTACACCTTC.

This clone was found a few times. The chain employs TRBV28 and TRBJ1-1, with 7 bases fitting TRBD1. Trimming cost V 4 bases and J 3 bases; bases outside gene matches: 5. The CDR3 contains 14 residues. Germline assignment: CDR1 MDHEN and CDR2 SYDVKM. CDR3 sequence reads: CASSSAGGHTEAFF. DNA for the CDR3: TGTGCCAGCAGTTCTGCAGGGGGGCACACTGAAGCTTTCTTT.

This CDR3 is CAWSGEAAANYGYTF. The CDR3 DNA reads TGTGCCTGGAGTGGAGAGGCGGCCGCTAACTATGGCTACACCTTC. This sequence joins TRBV30 and TRBJ1-2, with D hard to call. The CDR3 runs to 15 residues. Germline values: CDR1 GTSNPN, CDR2 SVGIG (reference sequence). V lost 1 base and J 0 bases, leaving 12 bases between the germline ends.

This clone was seen just once. The V gene is TRBV4-1, the J gene TRBJ2-7; TRBD2 agrees at 9 bases. The V and J ends lost 1 base and 2 bases, in that order; junction bases with no gene match: 6. The CDR3 covers 16 residues. Germline CDR1 is MGHRA and CDR2 is YSYEKL. CDR3 loop: CASSQASTSGPYEQYF. CDR3 DNA sequence: TGCGCCAGCAGCCAAGCGTCGACTAGCGGACCCTACGAGCAGTACTTC.

The count of this clone is one. The genes are TRBV15 and TRBJ2-7, with TRBD1 matching 11 bases. The germline V gene encodes CDR1 LNHNV and CDR2 YYDKDF (reference sequence). J lost 5 bases, V lost 1 base, and 4 bases had no gene match. The CDR3 covers 15 residues. CDR3 DNA sequence: TGTGCCACCAGCAGAGGTGGACAGGGGGCGAACGAGCAGTACTTC. This gives the protein CATSRGGQGANEQYF.

The V call is TRBV28, the J call TRBJ1-5, with TRBD1 matching over 8 bases. V shed 5 bases and J 10 bases; nucleotides not matched to a gene: 13. Per the germline V gene, CDR1 is MDHEN and CDR2 is SYDVKM. The length of the CDR3 is 15 residues. The CDR3 DNA is TGTGCCAGCAGTCTAAGCGGACAGGGTTTCAGACCCCAGCATTTT. As protein: CASSLSGQGFRPQHF.

This clone has only one observation. V is TRBV5-1 and J is TRBJ2-7; D call uncertain. Germline lookup yields CDR1 SGHRS and CDR2 YFSETQ. V gave up 1 base and J gave up 0 bases, with 11 bases separating them. The CDR3 contains 15 residues. The CDR3 spells CASSLLAGTSYEQYF. CDR3 nucleotides: TGCGCCAGCAGCTTGTTGGCAGGCACCTCCTACGAGCAGTACTTC.

To note about this clone: At one end, the junction sequence differs from germline, possibly due to a read error. The chain recombines TRBV19 with TRBJ2-3, with TRBD2 matching 8 bases. This CDR3 is 13 amino acids long. Germline V gene lookup returns CDR1 LNHDA and CDR2 SQIVND (reference sequence). In nucleotides, the CDR3 is TGTGCCAGTAGTGCTGGACTAGCAGACACGCAGTATTTT. It is translated as CASSAGLADTQYF.